The next 11 T cell receptor beta chains were all read from a single sample in a study of blood T cell repertoires in COVID-19. Clones were sequenced by immunoSEQ multiplex PCR, and TCRdb holds only the in-frame ones, with some missing. The sample records about 38,000 clones, roughly 80% being singletons. The sequenced sample consisted of peripheral blood. These receptors all stem from a man aged 55 to 70 with COVID-19, enrolled during active disease.

The gene calls are TRBV14 and TRBJ1-2, with 9 bases aligning to TRBD1. Germline lookup yields CDR1 SGHDN and CDR2 FVKESK. The V gene end was trimmed by 2 bases and the J gene end by 8 bases; junction bases not matched to a gene: 3. The CDR3 loop spans 13 amino acids. The CDR3 loop is CASSQRTGGGYTF. The CDR3 nucleotides read TGTGCCAGCAGCCAACGTACAGGGGGCGGCTACACCTTC.

The chain recombines TRBV19 with TRBJ1-1, with D perhaps TRBD1 (6 bases). V was pared by 2 bases and J by 0 bases, with 16 bases between. The CDR3 loop spans 17 amino acids. Germline V gene data show CDR1 as LNHDA and CDR2 as SQIVND (reference sequence). This CDR3 is CASSINRATILNTEAFF. CDR3 nucleotide sequence: TGTGCCAGTAGTATAAACAGGGCAACCATCCTGAACACTGAAGCTTTCTTT.

This clone has a handful of counts. The same CDR3 also results from other DNA sequences found in this sample. The CDR3 nucleotides read TGTGCCAGCAGTGAGCAGGGGTATGGCTACACCTTC. Protein product: CASSEQGYGYTF. The chain combines TRBV6-1 with TRBJ1-2; TRBD1 might be the D (6 bases). The germline V and J ends were trimmed by 3 bases and 5 bases, with 7 bases remaining between them. CDR1 and CDR2 from the germline V gene are MNHNS and SASEGT. The CDR3 extends over 12 amino acids.

This chain uses TRBV11-2 with TRBJ2-7; 8 bases align to TRBD2. Trimming took 3 bases from V and 3 from J; bases not matched to a gene: 7. The CDR3 sequence is 15 residues long. Germline V gene sequence: CDR1 SGHAT, CDR2 FQNNGV. The CDR3 loop is CASSFPSGRVYEQYF. The CDR3 coding sequence is TGTGCCAGCAGCTTTCCTAGCGGGCGAGTCTACGAGCAGTACTTC. Supplemented by reference TRBV11-2 and TRBJ2-7, the full variable domain reads EAGVAQSPRYKIIEKRQSVAFWCNPISGHATLYWYQQILGQGPKLLIQFQNNGVVDDSQLPKDRFSAERLKGVDSTLKIQPAKLEDSAVYLCASSFPSGRVYEQYFGPGTRLTVT.

The chain carries TRBV6-1 and TRBJ1-2, with D maybe TRBD1 (5 bases). CDR3 length: 14 amino acids. Germline lookup yields CDR1 MNHNS and CDR2 SASEGT. The germline V and J ends were trimmed by 2 bases and 7 bases, with 14 bases remaining between them. The CDR3 DNA sequence: TGTGCCAGCAGTGAATGGGCAGGGACTACTGGCTACACCTTC. This gives the protein CASSEWAGTTGYTF.

This chain links TRBV5-1 with TRBJ2-1; 7 bases align to TRBD2. The CDR3 covers 18 residues. Trimming at V came to 0 bases and at J to 0 bases, leaving 9 bases not matched to a gene. Germline assignment: CDR1 SGHRS and CDR2 YFSETQ. CDR3 sequence reads: CASSLAGLAVSSYNEQFF. CDR3 nucleotide sequence: TGCGCCAGCAGCTTGGCAGGTCTAGCGGTAAGCTCCTACAATGAGCAGTTCTTC.

V usage is TRBV10-3 and J usage is TRBJ1-3; perhaps TRBD1 as D (5 bases). CDR1 is ENHRY, CDR2 SYGVKD, per germline. The CDR3 loop spans 14 amino acids. V was shortened by 6 bases and J by 1 base, with 10 bases between the two germline ends. CDR3 sequence: CAIRRDSSGNTIYF. The CDR3 bases are TGTGCCATCAGGAGGGACTCGTCTGGAAACACCATATATTTT.

This rearrangement joins TRBV5-1 to TRBJ2-1; the match to TRBD1 covers 10 bases. The CDR3 totals 15 residues. Germline V gene sequence: CDR1 SGHRS, CDR2 YFSETQ. Germline trimming cut 4 bases from V and 3 bases from J; bases unmatched to any gene: 4. CDR3 DNA: TGCGCCAGCAGCCCCGGGACAGGGGACTACAATGAGCAGTTCTTC. It encodes CASSPGTGDYNEQFF.

The genes are TRBV5-1 and TRBJ1-1; 9 nucleotides line up with TRBD1. The CDR3 is made up of 16 amino acids. The germline gives CDR1 SGHRS, CDR2 YFSETQ. The V and J ends lost 0 bases and 3 bases, in that order; junction bases with no gene match: 6. CDR3: CASSLDRGRVDTEAFF. CDR3 bases: TGCGCCAGCAGCTTGGACAGGGGGCGAGTGGACACTGAAGCTTTCTTT.

The J gene is TRBJ2-7, the V gene TRBV6-5; 9 bases are a match to TRBD1. Germline CDR1 MNHEY, CDR2 SVGAGI. V was pared by 0 bases and J by 6 bases, with 3 bases of the junction left unmatched. The CDR3 contains 14 residues. The CDR3, as DNA: TGTGCCAGCAGTTACTCGGGGGACAGGGCCGAGCAGTACTTC. This translates into CASSYSGDRAEQYF.

The chain couples TRBV28 to TRBJ1-6; D unresolved. CDR1 is MDHEN, CDR2 SYDVKM, per germline. Deletions cut 7 bases from V and 8 bases from J, with 6 bases between. The length of the CDR3 is 11 residues. CDR3 in amino acids: CASIGDSPLHF. The CDR3, as DNA: TGTGCCAGCATAGGAGATTCACCCCTCCACTTT.